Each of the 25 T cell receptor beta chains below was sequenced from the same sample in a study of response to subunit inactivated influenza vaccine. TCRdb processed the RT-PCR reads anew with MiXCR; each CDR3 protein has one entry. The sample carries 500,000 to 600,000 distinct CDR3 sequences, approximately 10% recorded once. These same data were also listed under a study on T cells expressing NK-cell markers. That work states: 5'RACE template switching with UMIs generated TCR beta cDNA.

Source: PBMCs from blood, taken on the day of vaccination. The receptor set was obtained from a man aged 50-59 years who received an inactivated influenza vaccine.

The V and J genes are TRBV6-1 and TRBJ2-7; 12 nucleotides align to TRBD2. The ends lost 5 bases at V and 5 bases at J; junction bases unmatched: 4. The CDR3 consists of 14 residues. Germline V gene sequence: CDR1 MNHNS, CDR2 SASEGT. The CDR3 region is CASSLAGGLNEQYF. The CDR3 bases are TGTGCCAGCAGTCTAGCGGGGGGGCTAAACGAGCAGTACTTC.

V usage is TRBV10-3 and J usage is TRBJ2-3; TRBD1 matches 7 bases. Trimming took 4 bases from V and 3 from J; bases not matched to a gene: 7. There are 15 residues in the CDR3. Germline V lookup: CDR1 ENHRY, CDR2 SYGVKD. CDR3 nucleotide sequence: TGTGCCATCAGTGTACAGGGGCCGGGGACAGATACGCAGTATTTT. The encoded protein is CAISVQGPGTDTQYF.

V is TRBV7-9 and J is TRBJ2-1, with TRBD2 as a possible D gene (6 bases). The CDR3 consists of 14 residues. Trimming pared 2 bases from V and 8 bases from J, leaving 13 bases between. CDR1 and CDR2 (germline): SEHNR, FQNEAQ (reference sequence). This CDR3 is CASSLIGRVYEQFF. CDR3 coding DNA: TGTGCCAGCAGCTTAATCGGGAGAGTCTATGAGCAGTTCTTC.

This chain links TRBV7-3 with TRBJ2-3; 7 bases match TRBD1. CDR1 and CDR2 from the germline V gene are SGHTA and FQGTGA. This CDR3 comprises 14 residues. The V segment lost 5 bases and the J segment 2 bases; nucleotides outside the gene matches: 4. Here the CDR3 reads CASSKGQNTDTQYF. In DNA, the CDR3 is TGTGCCAGCAGCAAGGGACAGAACACAGATACGCAGTATTTT.

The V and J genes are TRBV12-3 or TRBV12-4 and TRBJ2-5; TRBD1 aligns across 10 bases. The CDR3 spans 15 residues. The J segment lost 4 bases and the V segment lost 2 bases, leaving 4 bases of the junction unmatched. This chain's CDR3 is CASSLFGTGVETQYF. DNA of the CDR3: TGTGCCAGCAGTTTATTTGGGACAGGGGTAGAGACCCAGTACTTC.

The CDR3 is CASSGTGANSPLHF. CDR3 DNA sequence: TGCGCCAGCAGCGGGACAGGGGCTAATTCACCCCTCCACTTT. This chain connects TRBV5-1 to TRBJ1-6; TRBD1 aligns across 10 bases. The CDR3 totals 14 residues. V was pared by 4 bases and J by 6 bases, with 1 base of the junction left unmatched. CDR1 and CDR2 from the germline V gene are SGHRS and YFSETQ.

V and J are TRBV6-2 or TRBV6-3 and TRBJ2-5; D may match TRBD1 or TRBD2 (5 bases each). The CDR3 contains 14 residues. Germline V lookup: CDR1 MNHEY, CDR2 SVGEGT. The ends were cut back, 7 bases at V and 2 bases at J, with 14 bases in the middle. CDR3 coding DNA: TGTGCCAGCAATAACGGGGCAGGGCAAGAGACCCAGTACTTC. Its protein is CASNNGAGQETQYF.

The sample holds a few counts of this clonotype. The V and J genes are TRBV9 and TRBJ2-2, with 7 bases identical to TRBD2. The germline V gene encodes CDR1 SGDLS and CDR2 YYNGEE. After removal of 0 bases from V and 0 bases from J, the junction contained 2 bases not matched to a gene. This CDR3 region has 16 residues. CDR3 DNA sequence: TGTGCCAGCAGCGTAGGGGACTATACGAACACCGGGGAGCTGTTTTTT. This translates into CASSVGDYTNTGELFF. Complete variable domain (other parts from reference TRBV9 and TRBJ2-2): DSGVTQTPKHLITATGQRVTLRCSPRSGDLSVYWYQQSLDQGLQFLIQYYNGEERAKGNILERFSAQQFPDLHSELNLSSLELGDSALYFCASSVGDYTNTGELFFGEGSRLTVL.

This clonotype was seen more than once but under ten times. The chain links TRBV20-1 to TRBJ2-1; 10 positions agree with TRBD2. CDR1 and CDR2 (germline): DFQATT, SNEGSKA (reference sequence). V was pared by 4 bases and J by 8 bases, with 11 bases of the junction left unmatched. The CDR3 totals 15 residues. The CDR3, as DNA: TGCAGTGCTATACCGCTAGCGGGAGCTTGGGATGAGCAGTTCTTC. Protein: CSAIPLAGAWDEQFF.

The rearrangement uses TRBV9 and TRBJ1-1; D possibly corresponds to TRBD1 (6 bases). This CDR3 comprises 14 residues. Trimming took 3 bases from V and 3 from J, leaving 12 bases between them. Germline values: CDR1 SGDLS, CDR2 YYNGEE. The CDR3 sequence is CASSATGLDTEAFF. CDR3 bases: TGTGCCAGCAGCGCTACAGGGCTGGACACTGAAGCTTTCTTT.

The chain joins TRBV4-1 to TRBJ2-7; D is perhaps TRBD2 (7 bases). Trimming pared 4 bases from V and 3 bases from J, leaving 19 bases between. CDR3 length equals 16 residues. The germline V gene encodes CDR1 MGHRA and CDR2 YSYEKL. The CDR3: CASSPHRVGGGYEQYF. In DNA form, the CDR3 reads TGCGCCAGCAGCCCCCACAGGGTTGGGGGGGGCTACGAGCAGTACTTC.

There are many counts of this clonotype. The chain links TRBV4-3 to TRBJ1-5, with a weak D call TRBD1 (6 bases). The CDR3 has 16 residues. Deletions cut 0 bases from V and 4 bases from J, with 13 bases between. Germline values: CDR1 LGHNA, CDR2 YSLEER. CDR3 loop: CASSQEAQGRNQPQHF. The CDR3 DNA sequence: TGCGCCAGCAGCCAAGAAGCGCAGGGGCGGAATCAGCCCCAGCATTTT.

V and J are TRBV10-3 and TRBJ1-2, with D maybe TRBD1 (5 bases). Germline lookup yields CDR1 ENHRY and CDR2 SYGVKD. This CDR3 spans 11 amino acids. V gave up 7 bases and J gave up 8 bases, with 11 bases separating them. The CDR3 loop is CAITDGGGYTF. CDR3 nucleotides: TGTGCCATCACCGACGGGGGAGGCTACACCTTC.

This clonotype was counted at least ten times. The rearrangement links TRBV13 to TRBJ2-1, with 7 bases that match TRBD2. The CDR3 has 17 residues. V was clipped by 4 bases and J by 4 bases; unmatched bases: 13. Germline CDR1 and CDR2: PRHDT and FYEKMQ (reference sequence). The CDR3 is CASSSRASGSRYNEQFF. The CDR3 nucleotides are TGTGCCAGCAGCTCACGTGCTAGCGGCTCGAGATACAATGAGCAGTTCTTC.

The CDR3 spells CASSFQDNRSGNTIYF. In nucleotides, the CDR3 is TGTGCCAGCAGCTTTCAAGACAACCGGAGTGGAAACACCATATATTTT. The V and J genes are TRBV7-6 and TRBJ1-3; unclear D gene. The CDR3 loop spans 16 amino acids. V dropped 3 bases and J dropped 3 bases, with 15 bases sitting between them. The germline V gene has CDR1 SGHVS and CDR2 FNYEAQ.

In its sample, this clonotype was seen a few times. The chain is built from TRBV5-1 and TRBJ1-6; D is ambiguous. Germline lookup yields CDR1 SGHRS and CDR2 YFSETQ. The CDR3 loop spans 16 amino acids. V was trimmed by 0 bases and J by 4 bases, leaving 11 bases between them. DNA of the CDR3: TGCGCCAGCAGCTTGGCATTGACGGATTATAATTCACCCCTCCACTTT. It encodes CASSLALTDYNSPLHF. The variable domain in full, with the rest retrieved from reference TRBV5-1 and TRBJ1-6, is KAGVTQTPRYLIKTRGQQVTLSCSPISGHRSVSWYQQTPGQGLQFLFEYFSETQRNKGNFPGRFSGRQFSNSRSEMNVSTLELGDSALYLCASSLALTDYNSPLHFGNGTRLTVT.

CDR3 nucleotides: TGTGCCAGCAGAAGGGGACAGGGGGTCTACGAGCAGTACTTC. Protein: CASRRGQGVYEQYF. The chain carries TRBV28 and TRBJ2-7, with 11 nucleotides matching TRBD1. V lost 6 bases and J lost 3; bases outside the gene matches: 4. The germline gives CDR1 MDHEN, CDR2 SYDVKM. CDR3 length: 14 amino acids.

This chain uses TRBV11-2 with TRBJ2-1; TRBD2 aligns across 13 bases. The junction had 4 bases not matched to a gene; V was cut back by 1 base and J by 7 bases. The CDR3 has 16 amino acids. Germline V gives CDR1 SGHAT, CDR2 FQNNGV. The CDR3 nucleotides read TGTGCCAGCAGCTTAGCACTAGCGGGAGGGCGAAATGAGCAGTTCTTC. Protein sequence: CASSLALAGGRNEQFF. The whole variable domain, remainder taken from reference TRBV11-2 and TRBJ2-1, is EAGVAQSPRYKIIEKRQSVAFWCNPISGHATLYWYQQILGQGPKLLIQFQNNGVVDDSQLPKDRFSAERLKGVDSTLKIQPAKLEDSAVYLCASSLALAGGRNEQFFGPGTRLTVL.

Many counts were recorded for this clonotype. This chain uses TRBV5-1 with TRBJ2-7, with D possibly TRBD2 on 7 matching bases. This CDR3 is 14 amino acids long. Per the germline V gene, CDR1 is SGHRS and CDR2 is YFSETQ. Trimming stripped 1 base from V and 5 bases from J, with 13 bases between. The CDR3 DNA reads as TGCGCCAGCAGCTTGCGGGGGGCGCAAAACGAGCAGTACTTC. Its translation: CASSLRGAQNEQYF.

CDR3 in amino acids: CASRDPSNLGDMNTEAFF. The CDR3, as DNA: TGTGCCAGCAGGGACCCAAGTAATCTCGGCGACATGAACACTGAAGCTTTCTTT. The chain links TRBV12-3 or TRBV12-4 to TRBJ1-1; D is undetermined. The CDR3 covers 18 residues. V was pared by 6 bases and J by 0 bases, with 23 bases between.

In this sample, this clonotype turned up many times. DNA of the CDR3: TGCGCCAGCAGCCAAGAAGAAGGCACAGATACGCAGTATTTT. As protein: CASSQEEGTDTQYF. The chain combines TRBV4-1 with TRBJ2-3, with D unclear. The CDR3 totals 14 residues. Per the germline V gene, CDR1 is MGHRA and CDR2 is YSYEKL. V was clipped by 0 bases and J by 1 base, with 5 bases between them.

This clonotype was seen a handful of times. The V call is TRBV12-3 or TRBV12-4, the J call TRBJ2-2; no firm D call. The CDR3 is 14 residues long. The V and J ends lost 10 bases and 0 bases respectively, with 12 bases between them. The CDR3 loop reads CATAHSANTGELFF. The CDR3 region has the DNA TGTGCCACAGCCCACAGCGCGAACACCGGGGAGCTGTTTTTT.

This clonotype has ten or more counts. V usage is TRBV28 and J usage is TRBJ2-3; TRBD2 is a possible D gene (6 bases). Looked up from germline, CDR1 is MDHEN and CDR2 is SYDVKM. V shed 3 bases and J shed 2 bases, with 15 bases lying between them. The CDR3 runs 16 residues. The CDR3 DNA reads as TGTGCCAGCAGTTTCGCCCCGACTAGTACCACAGATACGCAGTATTTT. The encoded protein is CASSFAPTSTTDTQYF.

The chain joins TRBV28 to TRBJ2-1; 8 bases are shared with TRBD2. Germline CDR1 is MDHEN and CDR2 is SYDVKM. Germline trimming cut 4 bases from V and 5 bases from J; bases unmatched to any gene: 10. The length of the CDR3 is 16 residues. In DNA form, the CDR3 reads TGTGCCAGCAGTTGGGGTTTGGCGGGAGGTGACAATGAGCAGTTCTTC. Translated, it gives CASSWGLAGGDNEQFF. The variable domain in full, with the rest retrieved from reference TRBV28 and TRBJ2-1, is DVKVTQSSRYLVKRTGEKVFLECVQDMDHENMFWYRQDPGLGLRLIYFSYDVKMKEKGDIPEGYSVSREKKERFSLILESASTNQTSMYLCASSWGLAGGDNEQFFGPGTRLTVL.

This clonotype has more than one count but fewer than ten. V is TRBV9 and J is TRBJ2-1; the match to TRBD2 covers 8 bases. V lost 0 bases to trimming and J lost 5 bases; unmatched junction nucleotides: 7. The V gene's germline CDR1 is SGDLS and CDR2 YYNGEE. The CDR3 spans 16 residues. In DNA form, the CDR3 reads TGTGCCAGCAGCGTAGGCGGGACTAGGGGGAACAATGAGCAGTTCTTC. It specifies CASSVGGTRGNNEQFF.